Presented here are 2 T cell receptor beta chains from one specimen sequenced in a study of T cells in Graves' hyperthyroidism and ophthalmopathy. RNA transcripts served as the template for amplifying TCR beta CDR3 regions. The HTBI primer set drove a first-round RT-PCR of the TCR CDR3. Each CDR3 protein is one row after TCRdb ran MiXCR on the multiplex PCR reads. Among about 640,000 distinct CDR3 sequences listed, around 21% were seen once. The source material was blood. These receptors came from a man aged 25-45 years with Graves' ophthalmopathy.

A few counts support this clonotype. V usage is TRBV6-1 and J usage is TRBJ2-3, with 8 bases fitting TRBD2. The CDR3 spans 17 residues. The V segment lost 3 bases and the J segment 4 bases; nucleotides outside the gene matches: 12. CDR1 and CDR2 from the germline V gene are MNHNS and SASEGT. CDR3 protein: CASSDGGTSGSADTQYF. The CDR3 coding sequence is TGTGCCAGCAGTGACGGGGGAACCAGCGGGAGTGCAGATACGCAGTATTTT.

The genes are TRBV29-1 and TRBJ2-1, with TRBD2 matching over 10 bases. Germline trimming cut 0 bases from V and 7 bases from J; bases unmatched to any gene: 6. CDR1 is SQVTM and CDR2 is ANQGSEA in the germline V gene. The CDR3 sequence is 15 residues long. This CDR3 is CSVEDHSGRDNEQFF. The DNA for the CDR3 is TGCAGCGTTGAAGATCACAGCGGGAGGGATAATGAGCAGTTCTTC.